The 25 T cell receptor beta chains presented below share a single source sample, sequenced in a study of T cell changes during pregnancy in multiple sclerosis (dated by TCRdb to about 2019). Library creation used the immunoSEQ multiplex PCR assay. In its TCRdb copy, this immuneACCESS table keeps in-frame sequences only and misses some clones. Where compared with another copy, unresolved V genes explain less than half of these, and the others have no known cause. The sample has 29,000 or so clones on record, around 90% of them singletons. Roughly 5.8% of the sample rests with the top ten. Sequenced material: CD8+ T cells from peripheral blood mononuclear cells, taken before pregnancy. The receptors derive from a female donor with multiple sclerosis, enrolled in a pregnancy study.

The CDR3 reads CASSQDSISYEQYF. The CDR3, as DNA: TGCGCCAGCAGCCAGGACAGTATCTCCTACGAGCAGTACTTC. The chain recombines TRBV4-3 with TRBJ2-7; D possibly corresponds to TRBD1 (6 bases). The V end was cut by 3 bases, the J end by 0 bases, with 9 bases between. From germline, CDR1 is LGHNA and CDR2 YSLEER. The CDR3 is 14 amino acids.

V gene TRBV4-2 combines with J gene TRBJ2-1; 8 nucleotides line up with TRBD2. This CDR3 contains 16 residues. Germline trimming cut 1 base from V and 4 bases from J; bases unmatched to any gene: 6. Germline lookup yields CDR1 LGHNA and CDR2 YNFKEQ. CDR3 nucleotide sequence: TGTGCCAGCAGCCAAGGGGTAGCGGGGAATTACAATGAGCAGTTCTTC. This codes for CASSQGVAGNYNEQFF.

This rearrangement joins TRBV4-3 to TRBJ2-7; tentative D call: TRBD2 (5 bases). V lost 0 bases and J lost 2, with 5 bases in between. Per the germline V gene, CDR1 is LGHNA and CDR2 is YSLEER. The CDR3 consists of 13 residues. CDR3 amino acids: CASSQERAYEQYF. The CDR3 region has the DNA TGCGCCAGCAGCCAAGAGAGGGCCTACGAGCAGTACTTC.

Here the CDR3 DNA reads TGTGCCAGCAGTCCTATGAGAGAGACCCAGTACTTC. Translated, it gives CASSPMRETQYF. The chain couples TRBV25-1 to TRBJ2-5; D is undetermined. Germline V gene data show CDR1 as MGHDK and CDR2 as SYGVNS. The CDR3 loop spans 12 amino acids. Trimming took off 5 bases at V and 4 bases at J, with 8 bases between the two ends.

The chain links TRBV6-1 to TRBJ1-1; the match to TRBD1 covers 7 bases. Germline V gives CDR1 MNHNS, CDR2 SASEGT. The CDR3 covers 15 residues. V dropped 4 bases and J dropped 2; count of bases not matched to a gene: 7. The CDR3 DNA follows: TGTGCCAGCAGTGCACTCGGACAGGCCAACACTGAAGCTTTCTTT. Protein product: CASSALGQANTEAFF.

The V and J genes are TRBV19 and TRBJ1-1; tentative D call: TRBD1 (5 bases). The ends were cut back, 2 bases at V and 4 bases at J, with 8 bases in the middle. Per germline, CDR1 LNHDA and CDR2 SQIVND (reference sequence). This CDR3 is built from 13 residues. This chain's CDR3 is CASSIQGGTEAFF. The DNA of the CDR3 is TGTGCCAGTAGTATACAGGGTGGCACTGAAGCTTTCTTT.

V and J are TRBV7-3 and TRBJ2-3; the match to TRBD2 covers 10 bases. V shed 5 bases and J 4 bases; nucleotides not matched to a gene: 3. This CDR3 region has 14 residues. Germline V gene data show CDR1 as SGHTA and CDR2 as FQGTGA. The CDR3 is CASSPGLAADTQYF. CDR3 bases: TGTGCCAGCAGCCCCGGACTAGCGGCAGATACGCAGTATTTT.

The chain is built from TRBV7-9 and TRBJ2-3; 13 nucleotides match TRBD2. J lost 2 bases, V lost 5 bases, and 10 bases had no gene match. CDR3 size: 18 residues. Germline V lookup: CDR1 SEHNR, CDR2 FQNEAQ (reference sequence). The CDR3 reads CASSHGLAGAQFTDTQYF. The CDR3 DNA reads TGTGCCAGCAGCCATGGACTAGCGGGGGCACAGTTCACAGATACGCAGTATTTT.

The chain joins TRBV5-1 to TRBJ2-6; 8 nucleotides align to TRBD1. Germline loops: CDR1 SGHRS, CDR2 YFSETQ. V was clipped by 0 bases and J by 2 bases; unmatched bases: 1. This CDR3 is 16 amino acids long. The CDR3 bases are TGCGCCAGCAGCTTGGACAGGGGGACTGGGGCCAACGTCCTGACTTTC. Translated: CASSLDRGTGANVLTF.

The chain employs TRBV7-9 and TRBJ1-5; D might be TRBD1 (6 bases). With the DNA end fitting TRBJ2-3 better, the J assignment may be wrong. The CDR3 consists of 15 residues. In germline, CDR1 is SEHNR, CDR2 FQNEAQ (reference sequence). CDR3 sequence: CASSPGQYSNQPQYF. In DNA form, the CDR3 reads TGTGCCAGCAGCCCAGGACAGTATAGCAATCAGCCCCAGTATTTT.

The chain recombines TRBV5-1 with TRBJ2-3; TRBD2 agrees at 8 bases. J was trimmed by 2 bases and V by 3 bases; bases with no gene match: 5. The CDR3 has 15 residues. Germline V CDR1 and CDR2: SGHRS, YFSETQ. CDR3 coding DNA: TGCGCCAGCAGCTACGGGGGGGCCCCCACAGATACGCAGTATTTT. It translates to CASSYGGAPTDTQYF.

The genes are TRBV2 and TRBJ1-5, with D tentatively TRBD1 (5 bases). CDR1 is SNHLY and CDR2 is FYNNEI in the germline V gene. This CDR3 is built from 16 residues. V dropped 1 base and J dropped 1 base, with 11 bases sitting between them. The DNA for the CDR3 is TGTGCCAGCAGTGAAGTCGGGGGGGGGAGCAATCAGCCCCAGCATTTT. Amino acid sequence: CASSEVGGGSNQPQHF. Full variable domain (outside the CDR3, taken from reference TRBV2 and TRBJ1-5): EPEVTQTPSHQVTQMGQEVILRCVPISNHLYFYWYRQILGQKVEFLVSFYNNEISEKSEIFDDQFSVERPDGSNFTLKIRSTKLEDSAMYFCASSEVGGGSNQPQHFGDGTRLSIL.

The genes are TRBV19 and TRBJ2-2; 14 bases agree with TRBD2. With V trimmed by 6 bases and J by 0 bases, 6 bases remained unmatched. The CDR3 is made up of 18 amino acids. Germline values: CDR1 LNHDA, CDR2 SQIVND (reference sequence). The chain's CDR3 is CASRWGTSGSANTGELFF. The CDR3 DNA reads as TGTGCCAGTAGATGGGGGACTAGCGGGAGTGCGAACACCGGGGAGCTGTTTTTT.

This clone has a single count. V is TRBV7-3 and J is TRBJ2-7; tentatively, D is TRBD2 (6 bases). Germline-derived CDR1 and CDR2 are SGHTA and FQGTGA. The CDR3 covers 15 residues. V lost 1 base and J lost 1, with 11 bases in between. CDR3 sequence: CASSLNMGLSYEQYF. As DNA, the CDR3 is TGTGCCAGCAGCTTAAATATGGGACTTTCCTACGAGCAGTACTTC.

This chain connects TRBV5-1 to TRBJ2-7; the match to TRBD1 covers 9 bases. After removal of 3 bases from V and 1 base from J, the junction contained 5 bases not matched to a gene. This CDR3 has 15 residues. Germline loops: CDR1 SGHRS, CDR2 YFSETQ. This CDR3 reads CASSSGQGSSYEQYF. The CDR3 nucleotides are TGCGCCAGCAGCTCGGGACAGGGAAGTTCCTACGAGCAGTACTTC.

The gene calls are TRBV7-2 and TRBJ2-7; 8 bases line up with TRBD1. The germline V gene encodes CDR1 SGHTA and CDR2 FQGNSA. V gave up 3 bases and J gave up 6 bases; unmatched junction bases: 10. The CDR3 consists of 15 residues. The CDR3 region has the DNA TGTGCCAGCAGCTTCCCCGGGACAGGCTACAGCGAGCAGTACTTC. Amino acids: CASSFPGTGYSEQYF.

The gene calls are TRBV5-1 and TRBJ1-2; TRBD1 matches at 8 bases. Germline values: CDR1 SGHRS, CDR2 YFSETQ. The CDR3 consists of 15 residues. Unmatched junction bases numbered 5, after V lost 0 bases and J lost 4 bases. CDR3 DNA sequence: TGCGCCAGCAGCTTGGGGGCAGGGGGCGGCTATGGCTACACCTTC. Its translation: CASSLGAGGGYGYTF. The full variable domain, completed using reference TRBV5-1 and TRBJ1-2, is KAGVTQTPRYLIKTRGQQVTLSCSPISGHRSVSWYQQTPGQGLQFLFEYFSETQRNKGNFPGRFSGRQFSNSRSEMNVSTLELGDSALYLCASSLGAGGGYGYTFGSGTRLTVV.

The chain joins TRBV7-3 to TRBJ2-1; D may be TRBD1 (6 bases). V lost 4 bases and J 6 bases, leaving 7 bases between the germline ends. The CDR3 has 12 amino acids. Germline V gene lookup returns CDR1 SGHTA and CDR2 FQGTGA. CDR3 amino acids: CASSSTGNEQFF. CDR3 bases: TGTGCCAGCAGCTCGACAGGCAATGAGCAGTTCTTC.

The chain has TRBV27 and TRBJ2-1; 9 bases fit TRBD2. V shed 2 bases and J 9 bases; nucleotides not matched to a gene: 11. The CDR3 spans 16 residues. Germline CDR1 reads MNHEY; CDR2 reads SMNVEV (reference sequence). The DNA for the CDR3 is TGTGCCAGCAGTTTACTGTGGAGCGGGGGGCCCGGTGAGCAGTTCTTC. This encodes CASSLLWSGGPGEQFF.

This CDR3 is CASSETGPLHF. The CDR3, as DNA: TGTGCCAGCAGCGAAACCGGGCCCCTCCACTTT. This chain uses TRBV7-2 with TRBJ1-6; D remains ambiguous. The germline V and J ends were trimmed by 5 bases and 13 bases, with 9 bases remaining between them. This CDR3 has 11 amino acids. Per the germline V gene, CDR1 is SGHTA and CDR2 is FQGNSA.

This clone was recorded only once. The chain couples TRBV29-1 to TRBJ2-7; D is ambiguous. This CDR3 is 14 amino acids long. Looked up from germline, CDR1 is SQVTM and CDR2 is ANQGSEA. The V and J ends lost 0 bases and 0 bases respectively, with 9 bases between them. CDR3 nucleotide sequence: TGCAGCGTTGAAGAGCCTAGAAGCTCCTACGAGCAGTACTTC. Translation: CSVEEPRSSYEQYF.

V usage is TRBV2 and J usage is TRBJ2-1; a possible D gene is TRBD1 (6 bases). CDR3 size: 13 residues. Trimming stripped 7 bases from V and 3 bases from J, with 10 bases between. CDR1 is SNHLY, CDR2 FYNNEI, per germline. The CDR3 sequence is CASTPQGYNEQFF. The CDR3 DNA follows: TGTGCCAGCACTCCACAGGGCTACAATGAGCAGTTCTTC.

The chain is built from TRBV6-1 and TRBJ2-7, with D tentatively TRBD1 (5 bases). The V end was cut by 6 bases, the J end by 5 bases, with 14 bases between. The CDR3 is 13 residues long. Germline V CDR1 and CDR2: MNHNS, SASEGT. The CDR3 nucleotides read TGTGCCAGCAGGACCTTGGGGCAAAACGAGCAGTACTTC. It translates to CASRTLGQNEQYF.

The chain combines TRBV4-1 with TRBJ2-1; 7 nucleotides line up with TRBD2. With V trimmed by 5 bases and J by 10 bases, 14 bases remained unmatched. The CDR3 covers 15 residues. The germline CDR1 and CDR2 sequences are MGHRA and YSYEKL. DNA of the CDR3: TGCGCCAGCAGCTATCGACAAGAGGGGAGGGTGGAGCAGTTCTTC. It encodes CASSYRQEGRVEQFF.

This chain uses TRBV29-1 with TRBJ2-1, with D unclear. This CDR3 has 13 amino acids. In germline, CDR1 is SQVTM, CDR2 ANQGSEA. The ends were cut back, 6 bases at V and 0 bases at J, with 9 bases in the middle. The DNA of the CDR3 is TGCAGCGTATATATGAGCTCCTACAATGAGCAGTTCTTC. It specifies CSVYMSSYNEQFF.